This T cell receptor beta chain is from a study of cytotoxic CD8 clonotypes in ibrutinib-treated CLL. On the study more broadly: Response samples were obtained once patients had received a median roughly 11 months of treatment, range 6 to 36. Productive templates per sample averaged approximately 240,000; productive rearrangements, about 89,000.

Germline V lookup: CDR1 SSHAT, CDR2 FNYEAQ (reference sequence). This CDR3 has 13 residues. This clone was seen a few times. Its antigen is unidentified. Compared with germline, one end of the junction differs, possibly owing to a read error. Findings and limits, study-wide: Baseline clonality was higher than in age-matched healthy donors and moved in step with circulating CD8+ T-cell counts. Clonality increased with ibrutinib response but returned toward baseline at progression.

Data came from immunoSEQ multiplex PCR; TCRdb stores just in-frame clones and leaves some out. The sample shows approximately 30,000 clones, approximately 71% of them seen only once. The specimen comprised PBMCs, sampled after 24 months of ibrutinib treatment. V gene TRBV7-7 combines with J gene TRBJ2-7; 10 bases line up with TRBD1. The receptor was isolated from a human donor with chronic lymphocytic leukemia. CDR3 coding DNA: TGTGCTAGCAGCAAGGACAGGGGGGCCGAGCAGTACTTC. Translated, it gives CASSKDRGAEQYF.